This is a list of T cell receptor beta chains from one sample in a study of cytomegalovirus exposure and HLA in healthy donors. Method: immunoSEQ multiplex PCR; TCRdb's copy keeps in-frame clones and lacks some. The sample consists of 200,000 or so clones, around 84% of them appearing once. The sequenced material came from PBMCs. The receptors shown here come from a woman between 45 and 60 years old in good health and CMV-seropositive. Both conserved end residues are part of each CDR3. Fields, in order: V gene, clone size, D gene, J gene, CDR3 protein, CDR3 DNA. D genes are given only for firm matches. Rows may omit the clone size; those that give it use once, few, many or a size class.

TRBV9,few,TRBD1,TRBJ1-1,CASTAGQRNTEAFF,TGTGCCAGCACCGCGGGACAGAGGAACACTGAAGCTTTCTTT
TRBV6-5,few,NA,TRBJ1-2,CASSPTRYSGYGYTF,TGTGCCAGCAGTCCCACCCGGTATTCTGGCTATGGCTACACCTTC
TRBV7-2,NA,TRBD1,TRBJ2-2,CASSLGQGVGELFF,TGTGCCAGCAGCTTAGGACAGGGGGTCGGGGAGCTGTTTTTT
TRBV30,NA,NA,TRBJ1-1,CAPRGGAEAFF,TGTGCCCCAAGGGGTGGGGCTGAAGCTTTCTTT
TRBV21-1,NA,NA,TRBJ1-1,CASSTRDTHEAFF,TGTGCCAGCAGCACCCGGGACACACATGAAGCTTTCTTT
TRBV19,NA,TRBD2,TRBJ2-7,CASRTSGISYEQYF,TGTGCCAGCCGGACTAGCGGGATCTCCTACGAGCAGTACTTC
TRBV6-5,NA,TRBD2,TRBJ2-1,CASTVRGGNEQFF,TGTGCCAGCACGGTCCGGGGGGGTAATGAGCAGTTCTTC
TRBV7-2,NA,TRBD1,TRBJ1-2,CASSPGTGGGGYTF,TGTGCCAGCAGCCCAGGGACAGGGGGGGGTGGCTACACCTTC
TRBV4-3,NA,TRBD1,TRBJ2-3,CASSQAGQGSTDTQYF,TGCGCCAGCAGCCAAGCGGGACAGGGTAGCACAGATACGCAGTATTTT
TRBV10-2,NA,TRBD1,TRBJ1-1,CASGSGTGQTEAFF,TGCGCCAGCGGATCCGGGACAGGGCAAACTGAAGCTTTCTTT
TRBV27,NA,NA,TRBJ1-1,CASRELENTEAFF,TGTGCCAGCAGGGAACTAGAGAACACTGAAGCTTTCTTT
TRBV6-5,NA,TRBD1,TRBJ2-5,CASSYTWTGGETQYF,TGTGCCAGCAGTTACACCTGGACAGGTGGAGAGACCCAGTACTTC
TRBV9,NA,TRBD1,TRBJ2-7,CASSVGQGAYEQYF,TGTGCCAGCAGCGTAGGGCAGGGGGCCTACGAGCAGTACTTC
TRBV7-2,NA,NA,TRBJ1-5,CASSLPPSQPQHF,TGTGCCAGCAGCTTACCCCCCTCTCAGCCCCAGCATTTT
TRBV28,NA,NA,TRBJ1-3,CASSFLADQRSGNTIYF,NA
TRBV10-1,NA,TRBD1,TRBJ1-2,CASRPGQGSGYTF,TGCGCCAGCAGGCCGGGACAGGGATCGGGCTACACCTTC
TRBV4-1,NA,NA,TRBJ2-7,CASSQDGGYEQYF,TGCGCCAGCAGCCAAGATGGAGGGTACGAGCAGTACTTC
TRBV11-2,NA,NA,TRBJ2-7,CASSLGPQEQYF,TGTGCCAGCAGCTTAGGTCCCCAGGAGCAGTACTTC
TRBV5-1,NA,NA,TRBJ2-7,CASSFSGSEQYF,TGCGCCAGCAGCTTTAGCGGATCCGAGCAGTACTTC
TRBV6-5,few,NA,TRBJ1-6,CATNRVNSPLHF,TGTGCCACCAACAGGGTGAATTCACCCCTCCACTTT
TRBV20-1,NA,NA,TRBJ2-7,CSARDFYEQYF,TGCAGTGCTAGGGACTTCTACGAGCAGTACTTC
TRBV5-1,NA,NA,TRBJ1-6,CASSSDPRAYNSPLHF,TGCGCCAGCAGCTCCGACCCCAGGGCTTATAATTCACCCCTCCACTTT
TRBV5-4,NA,TRBD1,TRBJ1-1,CASEMLGQGALRNEAFF,TGTGCCAGCGAGATGTTAGGACAGGGGGCTTTAAGGAATGAAGCTTTCTTT